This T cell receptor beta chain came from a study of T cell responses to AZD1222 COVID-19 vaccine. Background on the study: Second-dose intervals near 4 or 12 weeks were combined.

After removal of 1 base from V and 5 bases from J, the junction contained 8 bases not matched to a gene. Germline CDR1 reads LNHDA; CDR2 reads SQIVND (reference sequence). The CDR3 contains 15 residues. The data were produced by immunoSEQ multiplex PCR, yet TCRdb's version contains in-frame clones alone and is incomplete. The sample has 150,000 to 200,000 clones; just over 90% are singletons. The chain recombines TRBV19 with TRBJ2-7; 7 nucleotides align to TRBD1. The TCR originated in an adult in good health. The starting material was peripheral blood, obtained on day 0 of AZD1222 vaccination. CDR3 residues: CASSIGGRGSDEQYF. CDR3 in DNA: TGTGCCAGTAGTATAGGAGGCAGGGGGTCGGACGAGCAGTACTTC.